The entry below gives a single T cell receptor beta chain sequence along with its context. CDR1 is SGHNT and CDR2 is YYREEE in the germline V gene (reference sequence). V was pared by 4 bases and J by 11 bases, with 18 bases between. The CDR3 sequence is 13 residues long. This entry comes from a study of shared clonotypes between healthy human individuals. This table comes from immunoSEQ multiplex PCR, and its TCRdb copy is limited to in-frame clones, with some not included. The table has a few hundred thousand clones, more than 95% seen once; the top ten hold around 0.057%. The specimen sequenced was naive CD4+ T cells sorted from blood. Subset noted: CD45RA+ positively selected. The chain employs TRBV5-4 and TRBJ1-1; D might be TRBD1 (6 bases). The origin of this receptor is a woman aged 25-40 years in good health. The CDR3 here is CASSPRGYRVAFF. As DNA, the CDR3 is TGTGCCAGCAGCCCCAGAGGGTACAGGGTGGCTTTCTTT.